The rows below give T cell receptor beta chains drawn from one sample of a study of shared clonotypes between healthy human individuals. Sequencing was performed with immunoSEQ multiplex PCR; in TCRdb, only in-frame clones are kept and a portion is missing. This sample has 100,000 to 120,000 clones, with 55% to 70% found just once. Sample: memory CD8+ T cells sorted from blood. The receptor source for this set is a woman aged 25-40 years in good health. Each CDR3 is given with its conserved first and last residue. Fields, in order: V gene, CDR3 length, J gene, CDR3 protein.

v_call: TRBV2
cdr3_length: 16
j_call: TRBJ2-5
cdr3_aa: CASTQFSGRARWEQYF

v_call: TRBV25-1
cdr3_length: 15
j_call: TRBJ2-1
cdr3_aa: CASSDRGGRFYEQFF

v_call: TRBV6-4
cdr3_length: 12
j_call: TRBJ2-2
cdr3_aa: CASSDWTGTMFF

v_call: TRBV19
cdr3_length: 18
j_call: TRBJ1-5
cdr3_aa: CASSIDHRGRVSRQPQHF

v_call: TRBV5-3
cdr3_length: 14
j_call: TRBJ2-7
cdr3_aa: CASSFGDYRGEQYF

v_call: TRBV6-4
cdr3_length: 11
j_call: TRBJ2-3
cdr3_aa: CASSVGDTQYF

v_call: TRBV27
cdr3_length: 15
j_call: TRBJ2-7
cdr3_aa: CASSLGLAGESEQYF

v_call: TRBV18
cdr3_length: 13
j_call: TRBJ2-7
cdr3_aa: CASSPQDRGEQYF

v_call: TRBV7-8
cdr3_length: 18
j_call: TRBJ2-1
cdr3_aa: CASSRLAGGASSYNEQFF

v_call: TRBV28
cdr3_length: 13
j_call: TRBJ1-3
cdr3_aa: CASSLRSRDTIYF

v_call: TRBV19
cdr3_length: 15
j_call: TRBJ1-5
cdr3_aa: CASSIPGPINQPQHF

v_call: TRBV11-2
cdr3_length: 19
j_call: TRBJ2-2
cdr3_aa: CASSLGTSGSRGYTGELFF

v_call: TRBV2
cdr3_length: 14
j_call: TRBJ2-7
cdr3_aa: CATTNRDGSYEQYF

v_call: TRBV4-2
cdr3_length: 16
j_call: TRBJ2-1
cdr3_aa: CASSQAGTGADNEQFF

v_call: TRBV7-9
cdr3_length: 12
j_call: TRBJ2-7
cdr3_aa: CASSLLDYEQYF

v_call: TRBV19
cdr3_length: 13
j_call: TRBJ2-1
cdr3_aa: CASSISAIYEQFF